The rows below give T cell receptor beta chains drawn from one sample of a study of PD-1 blockade in classical Hodgkin lymphoma. Here immunoSEQ multiplex PCR was the method, and the copy in TCRdb shows in-frame clones only, minus some. The sample records about 76,000 clones, about 89% being singletons. The sample consisted of peripheral blood mononuclear cells (PBMCs), taken at baseline. The receptors shown here come from a human donor with classical Hodgkin lymphoma. CDR3s include the opening cysteine and the closing phenylalanine or tryptophan. A D gene is named only where the DNA matches it firmly. Only some rows state a clone size, as once, few, many or a class for expanded clones.

>TRBD2|TRBJ2-1|.|TRBV4-1
CASSQESSGGLEFF
TGCGCCAGCAGCCAAGAGTCTAGCGGGGGCCTGGAGTTCTTC
>.|TRBJ2-7|.|TRBV11-2
CASSLYNEQYF
TGTGCCAGCAGTTTATATAACGAGCAGTACTTC
>.|TRBJ1-4|.|TRBV25-1
CASSSGNEKLFF
TGTGCCAGCAGCTCCGGGAATGAAAAACTGTTTTTT
>TRBD1|TRBJ1-5|.|TRBV18
CASSLTGDNQPQHF
TGTGCCAGCTCACTCACAGGGGACAATCAGCCCCAGCATTTT
>.|TRBJ2-7|.|TRBV5-1
CASSLGTLSYEQYF
TGCGCCAGCAGCTTGGGGACACTCTCCTACGAGCAGTACTTC
>.|TRBJ2-1|.|TRBV4-2
CASSPSGPYNEQFF
TGTGCCAGCAGCCCCTCTGGGCCCTACAATGAGCAGTTCTTC
>.|TRBJ2-7|.|TRBV2
CASSQGRPYEQYF
TGTGCCAGTTCTCAGGGGCGCCCCTACGAGCAGTACTTC
>.|TRBJ1-5|.|TRBV7-2
CASSLAGRQVSNQPQHF
TGTGCCAGCAGCTTAGCGGGGAGACAGGTCAGCAATCAGCCCCAGCATTTT
>TRBD2|TRBJ2-1|.|TRBV29-1
CSARLAGGYEQFF
TGCAGCGCCCGACTAGCGGGAGGGTATGAGCAGTTCTTC
>TRBD1|TRBJ1-1|few|TRBV6-5
CASTSPRTGTTEAFF
TGTGCCAGCACTTCCCCCCGGACAGGGACTACTGAAGCTTTCTTT
>TRBD2|TRBJ2-7|.|TRBV7-2
CASSLNLAVYEQYF
TGTGCCAGCAGCTTAAATCTAGCGGTGTACGAGCAGTACTTC
>.|TRBJ2-3|.|TRBV21-1
CASSKRTIETVGARWDTQYF
TGTGCCAGCAGCAAAAGGACGATTGAGACAGTTGGGGCCCGTTGGGATACGCAGTATTTT
>.|TRBJ1-1|few|TRBV6-5
CASSYVRETEAFF
TGTGCCAGCAGTTACGTTCGAGAAACTGAAGCTTTCTTT
>TRBD1|TRBJ2-7|.|TRBV6-1
CASRGGQGSYEQYF
TGTGCCAGCAGGGGAGGACAGGGTTCCTACGAGCAGTACTTC
>TRBD2|TRBJ2-7|once|TRBV6-6
CASRGTSGSSYEQYF
TGTGCCAGCAGAGGGACTAGCGGGAGCAGCTACGAGCAGTACTTC
>.|TRBJ2-2|.|TRBV5-6
CASSLGGPGELFF
TGTGCCAGCAGCTTGGGGGGTCCCGGGGAGCTGTTTTTT
>TRBD2|TRBJ2-7|.|TRBV7-9
CATVWREGHHEQYF
TGTGCCACTGTCTGGCGGGAGGGCCACCACGAGCAGTACTTC
>TRBD1|TRBJ2-7|.|TRBV29-1
CSVRRDSTSYEQYF
TGCAGCGTTCGACGGGACAGTACCTCCTACGAGCAGTACTTC
>.|TRBJ2-7|.|TRBV19
CASSINDYIREQYF
TGTGCCAGTAGTATCAATGACTACATACGAGAGCAGTACTTC
>.|TRBJ2-3|.|TRBV6-4
CASSEGGLTDTQYF
TGTGCCAGCAGTGAAGGGGGGCTGACAGATACGCAGTATTTT
>.|TRBJ1-4|few|TRBV10-3
CAISESAGAEKLFF
TGTGCCATCAGTGAGTCGGCGGGAGCCGAAAAACTGTTTTTT
>.|TRBJ2-1|.|TRBV6-1
CASSVEIWGYNEQFF
TGTGCCAGCAGTGTCGAAATTTGGGGATACAATGAGCAGTTCTTC
>TRBD2|TRBJ2-2|.|TRBV19
CASSIAGGPTGELFF
TGTGCCAGTAGTATAGCGGGAGGGCCCACCGGGGAGCTGTTTTTT
>.|TRBJ2-7|.|TRBV2
CASSVDRGFTYEQYF
TGTGCCAGCAGTGTAGACCGCGGGTTCACCTACGAGCAGTACTTC
>TRBD1|TRBJ2-7|few|TRBV6-1
CASSRTGVYEQYF
TGTGCCAGCAGTCGGACAGGGGTCTACGAGCAGTACTTC
>TRBD2|TRBJ2-3|once|TRBV5-6
CASSFSSGRRGDTQYF
TGTGCCAGCAGCTTTAGTAGCGGGAGGCGGGGAGATACGCAGTATTTT
>.|TRBJ1-1|.|TRBV6-6
CASTTGGANTEAFF
TGTGCCAGCACCACTGGGGGGGCGAACACTGAAGCTTTCTTT
>.|TRBJ2-7|.|TRBV5-1
CASSKQGMEQYF
TGCGCCAGCAGCAAGCAGGGGATGGAGCAGTACTTC
>.|TRBJ1-5|.|TRBV27
CASSPRQSLSNQPQHF
TGTGCCAGCAGTCCCCGACAGTCCCTAAGCAATCAGCCCCAGCATTTT
>.|TRBJ2-2|once|TRBV7-2
CASSLYTGELFF
TGTGCCAGCAGCTTATACACCGGGGAGCTGTTTTTT
>.|TRBJ1-2|.|TRBV11-2
CASSLGSANYGYTF
TGTGCCAGCAGCTTAGGATCTGCGAACTATGGCTACACCTTC
>TRBD1|TRBJ1-5|once|TRBV4-1
CASSQGKGGVGNQPQHF
TGCGCCAGCAGCCAAGGGAAAGGGGGCGTGGGCAATCAGCCCCAGCATTTT
>TRBD2|TRBJ2-3|.|TRBV11-2
CASSLGTSGIDTQYF
TGTGCCAGCAGCTTAGGGACTAGCGGAATAGATACGCAGTATTTT
>TRBD2|TRBJ2-1|.|TRBV28
CASRTAGGPYEQFF
TGTGCCAGCAGAACCGCGGGAGGGCCCTATGAGCAGTTCTTC
>.|TRBJ2-2|.|TRBV27
CASKGQSGAGELFF
TGTGCCAGCAAAGGACAGTCAGGAGCCGGGGAGCTGTTTTTT
>TRBD1|TRBJ1-2|.|TRBV30
CAWSIKLDGGTGYYAGGYTF
TGTGCCTGGAGCATCAAATTGGATGGTGGGACAGGTTATTACGCGGGGGGCTACACCTTC
>.|TRBJ2-7|.|TRBV25-1
CASTLAGEQYF
TGTGCCAGCACACTAGCTGGCGAGCAGTACTTC
>.|TRBJ2-2|.|TRBV9
CASSATGTGELFF
TGTGCCAGCAGCGCGACAGGCACCGGGGAGCTGTTTTTT
>TRBD1|TRBJ2-1|.|TRBV6-4
CASSELGTGEQFF
TGTGCCAGCAGTGAGCTGGGGACAGGGGAGCAGTTCTTC
>.|TRBJ2-3|.|TRBV5-1
CASSAGQSPSTDTQYF
TGCGCCAGCAGCGCTGGACAGTCTCCTAGCACAGATACGCAGTATTTT
>.|TRBJ1-5|.|TRBV30
CAWSVLDSNQPQHF
TGTGCCTGGAGTGTACTGGATAGCAATCAGCCCCAGCATTTT
>.|TRBJ2-5|.|TRBV4-1
CASSPEKGLQGGTQYF
TGCGCCAGCAGCCCCGAAAAGGGACTGCAGGGAGGGACCCAGTACTTC